The 16 T cell receptor beta chains below all came from one sample that was sequenced in a study of shared clonotypes between healthy human individuals. Using immunoSEQ multiplex PCR, the repertoire was profiled, and TCRdb retains in-frame clones only, with some absent. The table lists some 2.1 million clones, about 95% of them singletons. Naive CD8 cells lacked CD45RO, underwent positive selection for CCR7 and left out terminally differentiated effector memory CD45RA+ cells. Sequences were obtained from naive CD8+ T cells sorted from blood. The receptors stem from a man aged 18-30 years in good health.

A single count supports this clone. This chain connects TRBV12-5 to TRBJ1-2; D is uncertain. Germline lookup yields CDR1 LGHNT and CDR2 FRNRAP. The CDR3 has 14 residues. The V gene lost 3 bases and the J gene lost 0 bases, with 8 bases spanning the gap. CDR3 sequence: CASGFGPTNYGYTF. For the CDR3, the DNA is TGTGCTAGTGGTTTTGGCCCAACTAACTATGGCTACACCTTC.

This chain connects TRBV6-5 to TRBJ2-5, with 9 positions matching TRBD2. CDR3 length equals 15 residues. Germline CDR1 MNHEY, CDR2 SVGAGI. Germline trimming cut 6 bases from V and 5 bases from J; bases unmatched to any gene: 10. The CDR3 DNA follows: TGTGCCAGCAGCTCGGCGGGAGGGCCGGGGGAGACCCAGTACTTC. It codes for CASSSAGGPGETQYF.

The gene calls are TRBV5-1 and TRBJ1-6; D gene uncertain. The CDR3 length is 15 residues. From germline, CDR1 is SGHRS and CDR2 YFSETQ. Trimming shortened V by 0 bases and J by 8 bases, and 12 bases separated the two germline ends. In nucleotides, the CDR3 is TGCGCCAGCAGCTTGGAGGCGGGGTTGGATTCACCCCTCCACTTT. It codes for CASSLEAGLDSPLHF.

In this sample, this clone turned up once. The V gene is TRBV11-2, the J gene TRBJ2-7; D may be TRBD2 (6 bases). Germline lookup yields CDR1 SGHAT and CDR2 FQNNGV. The CDR3 sequence is 13 residues long. Deletions cut 1 base from V and 4 bases from J, with 8 bases between. The CDR3 nucleotides are TGTGCCAGCAGCTTAGTGGGGAGGTACGAGCAGTACTTC. Translating it yields CASSLVGRYEQYF.

Worth noting for this clone: Other nucleotide sequences in the sample specify the same CDR3. The chain employs TRBV27 and TRBJ2-1, with TRBD2 matching 7 bases. The junction had 4 bases not matched to a gene; V was cut back by 2 bases and J by 0 bases. Germline V gene lookup returns CDR1 MNHEY and CDR2 SMNVEV (reference sequence). The CDR3 is 16 amino acids. The CDR3 reads CASSLIGGSSYNEQFF. The CDR3 DNA is TGTGCCAGCAGTTTAATCGGCGGGAGCTCCTACAATGAGCAGTTCTTC.

The genes are TRBV11-2 and TRBJ2-5, with 7 bases that match TRBD2. This CDR3 is built from 13 residues. With V trimmed by 3 bases and J by 4 bases, 2 bases remained unmatched. From germline, CDR1 is SGHAT and CDR2 FQNNGV. CDR3: CASSLPSGETQYF. The CDR3 region has the DNA TGTGCCAGCAGCTTGCCTAGCGGAGAGACCCAGTACTTC.

This rearrangement joins TRBV5-6 to TRBJ1-2, with D tentatively TRBD1 (6 bases). With 1 base removed from V and 0 bases from J, the gap between germline ends came to 10 bases. Germline CDR1 is SGHDT and CDR2 is YYEEEE. CDR3 length: 15 amino acids. The CDR3 DNA sequence: TGTGCCAGCAGCTTGCCGGGGGGCACTAACTATGGCTACACCTTC. This translates into CASSLPGGTNYGYTF. Looking up the rest from reference TRBV5-6 and TRBJ1-2 gives the full variable domain: DAGVTQSPTHLIKTRGQQVTLRCSPKSGHDTVSWYQQALGQGPQFIFQYYEEEERQRGNFPDRFSGHQFPNYSSELNVNALLLGDSALYLCASSLPGGTNYGYTFGSGTRLTVV.

The genes are TRBV15 and TRBJ2-3, with a tentative D call TRBD1 (6 bases). V lost 0 bases and J lost 0, with 16 bases in between. Germline V gene sequence: CDR1 LNHNV, CDR2 YYDKDF (reference sequence). The CDR3 has 18 residues. CDR3 coding DNA: TGTGCCACCAGCAGAGATGGCTCATGGGGGCTCAGCACAGATACGCAGTATTTT. Protein: CATSRDGSWGLSTDTQYF.

This rearrangement joins TRBV2 to TRBJ2-3, with D tentatively TRBD2 (6 bases). The CDR3 contains 13 residues. V lost 9 bases and J 2 bases, leaving 12 bases between the germline ends. The V gene's germline CDR1 is SNHLY and CDR2 FYNNEI. In DNA, the CDR3 is TGTGCCAGGATGAGGGAGGACACAGATACGCAGTATTTT. It codes for CARMREDTDTQYF. The full variable domain, its missing parts supplied by reference TRBV2 and TRBJ2-3, is EPEVTQTPSHQVTQMGQEVILRCVPISNHLYFYWYRQILGQKVEFLVSFYNNEISEKSEIFDDQFSVERPDGSNFTLKIRSTKLEDSAMYFCARMREDTDTQYFGPGTRLTVL.

J is TRBJ2-7 and V is TRBV7-2; 8 bases line up with TRBD2. The CDR3 is 17 amino acids. J lost 6 bases, V lost 1 base, and 14 bases had no gene match. CDR1 is SGHTA, CDR2 FQGNSA, per germline. DNA for the CDR3: TGTGCCAGCAGCTTAGTGGCTGGACTAGCCCGAGATGGCGAGCAGTACTTC. Protein sequence: CASSLVAGLARDGEQYF.

J is TRBJ2-7 and V is TRBV19, with D possibly matching TRBD1 (6 bases). V was trimmed by 6 bases and J by 3 bases, leaving 12 bases between them. Germline CDR1 reads LNHDA; CDR2 reads SQIVND (reference sequence). The CDR3 loop spans 13 amino acids. The CDR3 bases are TGTGCCAGTAGGCCGACAGGCGTCTACGAGCAGTACTTC. It is translated as CASRPTGVYEQYF.

This clone was picked up one time. As DNA, the CDR3 is TGCGCCAGCAGTCTGGGGGCGGAAAGCTCCTACGAGCAGTACTTC. It is translated as CASSLGAESSYEQYF. The chain couples TRBV4-1 to TRBJ2-7; maybe TRBD1 (6 bases). Germline CDR1 MGHRA, CDR2 YSYEKL. The CDR3 extends over 15 amino acids. Trimming removed 6 bases at V and 0 bases at J, with 15 bases between.

In regard to this clone: Other nucleotide sequences in the sample specify the same CDR3. The chain has TRBV4-1 and TRBJ2-7; TRBD1 aligns across 7 bases. V lost 3 bases and J lost 1; bases outside the gene matches: 9. The CDR3 loop spans 16 amino acids. Germline CDR1 MGHRA, CDR2 YSYEKL. The CDR3 coding sequence is TGCGCCAGCAGCCATACTCCGGGACAGTTGTCCTACGAGCAGTACTTC. Translating gives CASSHTPGQLSYEQYF.

Concerning this clone: A read error may account for a junction end that differs from germline. This chain joins TRBV7-7 and TRBJ2-5, with 12 bases lining up with TRBD2. The CDR3 has 15 amino acids. The germline V gene encodes CDR1 SSHAT and CDR2 FNYEAQ (reference sequence). This CDR3 is CASSRTSGEGETQYF. In DNA form, the CDR3 reads TGTGCTAGCAGCCGGACTAGCGGGGAAGGAGAGACCCAGTACTTC.

This clone came up once. The rearrangement uses TRBV5-1 and TRBJ2-7; D not resolved. This CDR3 comprises 15 residues. Between the trimmed V and J ends, which lost 2 bases and 0 bases, there was a span of 12 bases. The V gene's germline CDR1 is SGHRS and CDR2 YFSETQ. In DNA, the CDR3 is TGCGCCAGCAGCTTTTACTGGGAAGGCTCCTACGAGCAGTACTTC. Protein product: CASSFYWEGSYEQYF.

This clone was seen a single time. One junction end disagrees with the germline gene, perhaps due to a read error. The chain is built from TRBV5-1 and TRBJ2-7; 7 positions match TRBD1. The CDR3 runs 14 residues. The germline CDR1 and CDR2 sequences are SGHRS and YFSETQ. The CDR3: CASSSLRFEGQPDF. For the CDR3, the DNA is TGCGCCAGCAGCTCATTGCGATTCGAGGGACAGCCTGACTTC.